This T cell receptor (beta chain) stems from a study of regulatory T cells in long-lasting Graves disease. Findings and limits, study-wide: Less diverse TCR repertoires were seen in persistent Graves' patients than in newly diagnosed ones.

Investigators prepared the TCR beta libraries by applying iRepertoire HTBI primers and Arm-PCR of CDR3 regions. TCRdb ran MiXCR on the multiplex PCR reads and lists one entry per CDR3 protein. The sample shows hundreds of thousands of distinct CDR3 sequences, about 16% of them seen only once. The time point denotes: newly diagnosed GD, antithyroid drugs for less than 3 months. Preparation of the TCR library used RNA extracted from PBMCs. Germline CDR1 reads DFQATT; CDR2 reads SNEGSKA (reference sequence). Trimming cost V 6 bases and J 3 bases; bases outside gene matches: 8. The CDR3 loop spans 13 amino acids. This clonotype was seen a few times. Its matching antigen is unknown. These data also formed part of another study, on T cells in Graves' hyperthyroidism and ophthalmopathy.

The receptor was derived from a woman in her 30s with Graves disease. Here the sequenced sample was peripheral blood mononuclear cells (PBMCs), taken at new diagnosis, from a patient treated with antithyroid drugs. The V and J genes are TRBV20-1 and TRBJ2-7; 7 nucleotides line up with TRBD1. CDR3 nucleotides: TGCAGTGCCCGGTTGAGGGGGCTCTACGAGCAGTACTTC. It encodes CSARLRGLYEQYF.